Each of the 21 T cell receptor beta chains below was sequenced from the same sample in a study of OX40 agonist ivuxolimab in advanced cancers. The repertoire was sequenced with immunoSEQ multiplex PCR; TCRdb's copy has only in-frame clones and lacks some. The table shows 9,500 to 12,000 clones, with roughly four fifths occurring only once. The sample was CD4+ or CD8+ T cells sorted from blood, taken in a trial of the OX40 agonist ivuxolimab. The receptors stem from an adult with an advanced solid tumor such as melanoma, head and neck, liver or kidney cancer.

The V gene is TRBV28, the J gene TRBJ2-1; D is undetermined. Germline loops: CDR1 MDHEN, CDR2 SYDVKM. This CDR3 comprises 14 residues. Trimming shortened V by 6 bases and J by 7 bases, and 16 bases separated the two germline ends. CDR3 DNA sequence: TGTGCCAGCAGCGCTTTAAAGGTTGAGAATGAGCAGTTCTTC. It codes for CASSALKVENEQFF.

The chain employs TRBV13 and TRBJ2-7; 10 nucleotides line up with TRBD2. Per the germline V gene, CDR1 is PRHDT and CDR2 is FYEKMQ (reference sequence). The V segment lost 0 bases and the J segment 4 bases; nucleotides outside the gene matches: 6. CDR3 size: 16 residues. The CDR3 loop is CASSLGPAGGVYEQYF. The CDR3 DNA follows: TGTGCCAGCAGCTTAGGGCCAGCGGGAGGGGTGTACGAGCAGTACTTC. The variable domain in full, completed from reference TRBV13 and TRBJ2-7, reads AAGVIQSPRHLIKEKRETATLKCYPIPRHDTVYWYQQGPGQDPQFLISFYEKMQSDKGSIPDRFSAQQFSDYHSELNMSSLELGDSALYFCASSLGPAGGVYEQYFGPGTRLTVT.

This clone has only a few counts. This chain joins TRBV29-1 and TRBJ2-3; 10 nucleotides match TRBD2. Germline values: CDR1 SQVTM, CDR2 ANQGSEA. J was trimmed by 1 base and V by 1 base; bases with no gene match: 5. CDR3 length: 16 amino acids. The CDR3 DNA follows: TGCAGCGTTGAAGGGTCCACTAGCGGGGGCACAGATACGCAGTATTTT. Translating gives CSVEGSTSGGTDTQYF.

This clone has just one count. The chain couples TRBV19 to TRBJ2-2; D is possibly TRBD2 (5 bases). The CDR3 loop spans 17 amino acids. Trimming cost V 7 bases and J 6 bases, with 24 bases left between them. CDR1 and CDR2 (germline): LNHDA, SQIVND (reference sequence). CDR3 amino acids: CASTPGPLLVGSGELFF. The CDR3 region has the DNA TGTGCCAGTACCCCCGGCCCCTTACTAGTGGGGTCCGGGGAGCTGTTTTTT.

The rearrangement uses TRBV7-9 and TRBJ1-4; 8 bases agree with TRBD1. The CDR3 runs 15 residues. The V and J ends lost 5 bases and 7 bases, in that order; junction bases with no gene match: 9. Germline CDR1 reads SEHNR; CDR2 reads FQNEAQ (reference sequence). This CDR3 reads CASSVWDRSGEKLFF. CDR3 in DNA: TGTGCCAGCAGCGTATGGGACAGGTCCGGTGAAAAACTGTTTTTT.

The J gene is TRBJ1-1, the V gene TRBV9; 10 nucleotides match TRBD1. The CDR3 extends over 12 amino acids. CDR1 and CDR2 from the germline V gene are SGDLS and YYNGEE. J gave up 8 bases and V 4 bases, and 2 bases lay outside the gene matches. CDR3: CASSSTGGEAFF. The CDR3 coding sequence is TGTGCCAGCAGCTCGACAGGGGGCGAAGCTTTCTTT.

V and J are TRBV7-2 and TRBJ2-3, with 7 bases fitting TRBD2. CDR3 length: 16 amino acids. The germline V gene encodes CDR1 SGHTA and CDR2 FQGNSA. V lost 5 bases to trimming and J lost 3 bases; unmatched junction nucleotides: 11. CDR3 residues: CASSPGGWQTTDTQYF. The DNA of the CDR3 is TGTGCCAGCAGCCCGGGAGGCTGGCAAACGACAGATACGCAGTATTTT. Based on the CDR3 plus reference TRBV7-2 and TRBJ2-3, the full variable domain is GAGVSQSPSNKVTEKGKDVELRCDPISGHTALYWYRQSLGQGLEFLIYFQGNSAPDKSGLPSDRFSAERTGGSVSTLTIQRTQQEDSAVYLCASSPGGWQTTDTQYFGPGTRLTVL.

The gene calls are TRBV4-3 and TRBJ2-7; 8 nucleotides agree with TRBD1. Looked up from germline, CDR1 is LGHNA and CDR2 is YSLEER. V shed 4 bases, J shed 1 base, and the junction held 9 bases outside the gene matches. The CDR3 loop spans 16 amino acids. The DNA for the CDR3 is TGCGCCAGCAGCCCTTCCGGGACAGGAGAGTCCTACGAGCAGTACTTC. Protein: CASSPSGTGESYEQYF.

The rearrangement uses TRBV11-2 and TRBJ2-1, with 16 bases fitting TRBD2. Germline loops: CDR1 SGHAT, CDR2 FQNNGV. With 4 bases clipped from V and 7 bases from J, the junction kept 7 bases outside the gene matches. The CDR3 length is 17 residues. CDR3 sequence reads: CASSSGLAGGQRNEQFF. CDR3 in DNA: TGTGCCAGCAGCTCGGGACTAGCGGGGGGGCAAAGGAATGAGCAGTTCTTC.

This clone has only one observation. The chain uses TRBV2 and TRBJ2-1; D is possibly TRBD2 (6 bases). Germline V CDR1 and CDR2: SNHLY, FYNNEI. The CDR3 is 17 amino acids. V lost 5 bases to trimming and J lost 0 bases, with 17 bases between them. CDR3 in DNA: TGTGCCAGCAGTTCTACCGGGAGCAGCCACTCCTACAATGAGCAGTTCTTC. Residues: CASSSTGSSHSYNEQFF.

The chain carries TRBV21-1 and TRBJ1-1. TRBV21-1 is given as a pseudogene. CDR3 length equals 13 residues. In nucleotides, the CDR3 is TGTGCCAGCAGAAGGGTGTGGAACACTGAAGCTTTCTTT. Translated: CASRRVWNTEAFF.

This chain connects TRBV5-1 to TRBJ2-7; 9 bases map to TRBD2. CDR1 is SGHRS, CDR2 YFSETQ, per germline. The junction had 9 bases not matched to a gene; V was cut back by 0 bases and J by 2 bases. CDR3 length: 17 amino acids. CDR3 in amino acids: CASSLEGLALGAYEQYF. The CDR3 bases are TGCGCCAGCAGCTTGGAGGGACTAGCCTTAGGGGCCTACGAGCAGTACTTC.

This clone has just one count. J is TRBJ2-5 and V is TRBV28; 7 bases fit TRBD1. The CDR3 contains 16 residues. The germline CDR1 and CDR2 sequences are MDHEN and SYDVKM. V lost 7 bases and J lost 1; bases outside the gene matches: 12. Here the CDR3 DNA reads TGTGCCAGCAAGAGGGGACAGTCCCGCGGCCAAGAGACCCAGTACTTC. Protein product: CASKRGQSRGQETQYF.

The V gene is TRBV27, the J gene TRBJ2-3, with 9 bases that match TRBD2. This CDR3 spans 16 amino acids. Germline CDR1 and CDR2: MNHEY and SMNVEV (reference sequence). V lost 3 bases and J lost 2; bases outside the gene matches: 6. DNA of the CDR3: TGTGCCAGCAGTTTGGCAGCGGGAGGAAACACAGATACGCAGTATTTT. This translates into CASSLAAGGNTDTQYF.

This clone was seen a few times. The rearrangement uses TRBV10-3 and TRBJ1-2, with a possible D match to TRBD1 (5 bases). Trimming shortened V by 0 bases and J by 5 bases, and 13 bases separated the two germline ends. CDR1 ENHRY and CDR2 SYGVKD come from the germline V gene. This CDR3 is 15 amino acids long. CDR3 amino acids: CAISESGQGGYGYTF. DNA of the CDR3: TGTGCCATCAGTGAGTCTGGCCAGGGAGGGTATGGCTACACCTTC.

CDR3: CASSIGAYTEAFF. The CDR3, as DNA: TGTGCCAGTAGTATAGGGGCATACACTGAAGCTTTCTTT. The chain uses TRBV19 and TRBJ1-1; D is undetermined. Per germline, CDR1 LNHDA and CDR2 SQIVND (reference sequence). CDR3 size: 13 residues. Trimming stripped 1 base from V and 3 bases from J, with 6 bases between.

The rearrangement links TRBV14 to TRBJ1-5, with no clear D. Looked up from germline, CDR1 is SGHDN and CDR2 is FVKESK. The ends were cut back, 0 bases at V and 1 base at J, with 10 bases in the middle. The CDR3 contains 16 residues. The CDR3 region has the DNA TGTGCCAGCAGCCAAGAGGGTGGTAAGAGCAATCAGCCCCAGCATTTT. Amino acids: CASSQEGGKSNQPQHF.

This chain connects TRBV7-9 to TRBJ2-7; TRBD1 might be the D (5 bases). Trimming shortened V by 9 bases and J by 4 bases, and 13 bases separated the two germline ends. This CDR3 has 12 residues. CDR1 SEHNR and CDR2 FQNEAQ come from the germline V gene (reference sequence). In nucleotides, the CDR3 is TGTGCCAGTACCCAAGGGGCTTACGAGCAGTACTTC. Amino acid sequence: CASTQGAYEQYF.

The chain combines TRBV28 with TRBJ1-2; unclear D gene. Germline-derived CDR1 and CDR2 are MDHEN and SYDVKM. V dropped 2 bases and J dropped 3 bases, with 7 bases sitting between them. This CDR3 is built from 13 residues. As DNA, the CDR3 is TGTGCCAGCAGTTTAAGTGCGGACTATGGCTACACCTTC. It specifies CASSLSADYGYTF.

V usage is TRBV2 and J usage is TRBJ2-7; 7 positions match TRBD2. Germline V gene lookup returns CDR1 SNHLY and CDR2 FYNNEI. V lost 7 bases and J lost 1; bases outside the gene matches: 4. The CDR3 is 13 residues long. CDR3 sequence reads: CASNGGGSYEQYF. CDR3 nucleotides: TGTGCCAGCAACGGGGGAGGGTCCTACGAGCAGTACTTC. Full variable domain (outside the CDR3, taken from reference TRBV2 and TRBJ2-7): EPEVTQTPSHQVTQMGQEVILRCVPISNHLYFYWYRQILGQKVEFLVSFYNNEISEKSEIFDDQFSVERPDGSNFTLKIRSTKLEDSAMYFCASNGGGSYEQYFGPGTRLTVT.

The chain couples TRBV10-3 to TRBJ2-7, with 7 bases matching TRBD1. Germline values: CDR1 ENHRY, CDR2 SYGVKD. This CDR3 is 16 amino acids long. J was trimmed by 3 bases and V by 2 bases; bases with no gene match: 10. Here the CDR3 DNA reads TGTGCCATCAGTGAGCTCACAGGGGTAGGAGTCTACGAGCAGTACTTC. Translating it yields CAISELTGVGVYEQYF.